The following is a TCR beta chain sequence with its context. Its cognate antigen is unknown. This specimen belongs to a study of OX40 agonist ivuxolimab in advanced cancers. Study overall: Ivuxolimab, an antibody that agonizes OX40 (CD134), was administered to the patients.

Assay: immunoSEQ multiplex PCR; the TCRdb copy retains only in-frame clones and omits some. The repertoire consists of about 38,000 clones, with approximately 79% occurring once and the leading ten covering about 7.6%. The CDR3 has 15 amino acids. General study results and limits: Compared with others, partial responders at 0.1-3.0 mg/kg displayed clonal expansion among the lowest.

The chain links TRBV12-2 to TRBJ2-1; TRBD2, as called in the table, went unchecked against the DNA. TRBV12-2 is a pseudogene. This clonotype was sampled from an adult with an advanced solid tumor such as melanoma, head and neck, liver or kidney cancer. The starting material was CD4+ or CD8+ T cells sorted from blood, obtained in a trial of the OX40 agonist ivuxolimab. This chain's CDR3 is CASRLSRGIYNEQFF. The CDR3 DNA reads TGTGCAAGTCGCTTATCGCGCGGGATCTACAATGAGCAGTTCTTC.